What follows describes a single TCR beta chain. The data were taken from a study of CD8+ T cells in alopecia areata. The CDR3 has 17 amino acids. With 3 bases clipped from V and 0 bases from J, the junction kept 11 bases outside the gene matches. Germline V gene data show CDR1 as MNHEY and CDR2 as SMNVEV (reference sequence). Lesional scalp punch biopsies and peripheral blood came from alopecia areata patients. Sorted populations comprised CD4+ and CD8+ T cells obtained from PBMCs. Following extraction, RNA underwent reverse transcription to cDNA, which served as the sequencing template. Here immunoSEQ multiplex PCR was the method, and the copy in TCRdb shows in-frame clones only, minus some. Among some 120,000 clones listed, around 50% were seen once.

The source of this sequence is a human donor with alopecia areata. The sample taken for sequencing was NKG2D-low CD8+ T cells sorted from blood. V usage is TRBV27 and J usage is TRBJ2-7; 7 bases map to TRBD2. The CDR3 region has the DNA TGTGCCAGCAGTTTTCTAAGCGGGGTTGGTGGCTCCTACGAGCAGTACTTC. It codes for CASSFLSGVGGSYEQYF.